The 31 T cell receptor beta chains given below trace back to one sample, sequenced in a study of response to subunit inactivated influenza vaccine. MiXCR, applied by TCRdb to the RT-PCR reads, yields one record per CDR3 protein. The repertoire holds just under 250,000 distinct CDR3 sequences, with roughly an eighth as singletons. Sequencing was performed on non-naive T cells sorted from PBMCs, taken 14 days before vaccination. These receptors all stem from a man aged 45-65 years who received an inactivated influenza vaccine.

The table lists this clonotype with a few counts. The chain has TRBV12-3 or TRBV12-4 and TRBJ1-5; D gene ambiguous. CDR3 length: 13 residues. With 4 bases removed from V and 6 bases from J, the gap between germline ends came to 10 bases. The CDR3 nucleotides read TGTGCCAGCAGTTCGGGTGCCGGTCAGCCCCAGCATTTT. It yields the protein CASSSGAGQPQHF.

This clonotype occurred a few times. The J gene is TRBJ2-5, the V gene TRBV2, with a weak D call TRBD1 (6 bases). Germline V lookup: CDR1 SNHLY, CDR2 FYNNEI. The CDR3 sequence is 11 residues long. The V end lost 7 bases, the J end lost 5 bases, and 8 bases lay between the germline ends. The CDR3 region has the DNA TGTGCCAGCAACAGGGCGGAGACCCAGTACTTC. Residues: CASNRAETQYF.

This chain joins TRBV6-5 and TRBJ1-1, with D uncertain. The CDR3 consists of 14 residues. Trimming cost V 0 bases and J 0 bases, with 5 bases left between them. Germline CDR1 reads MNHEY; CDR2 reads SVGAGI. CDR3 protein: CASSYSPLNTEAFF. The CDR3 DNA sequence: TGTGCCAGCAGTTACTCGCCCTTGAACACTGAAGCTTTCTTT.

This clonotype was detected ten times or more. V is TRBV2 and J is TRBJ1-4; D may be TRBD1 (6 bases). Between the trimmed V and J ends, which lost 6 bases and 7 bases, there was a span of 18 bases. CDR1 and CDR2 (germline): SNHLY, FYNNEI. The CDR3 has 15 residues. For the CDR3, the DNA is TGTGCCAGCAGCGAGAGACAGGCGAGAGGTGAAAAACTGTTTTTT. Its translation is CASSERQARGEKLFF.

This clonotype has at least ten counts. This chain connects TRBV6-5 to TRBJ2-1, with D maybe TRBD1 (5 bases). The CDR3 sequence is 17 residues long. V was cut by 0 bases and J by 1 base, with 13 bases left in between. CDR1 is MNHEY, CDR2 SVGAGI, per germline. CDR3 in DNA: TGTGCCAGCAGTTACTCTCAGGGAACGTTTTCCTACAATGAGCAGTTCTTC. Its translation: CASSYSQGTFSYNEQFF.

This clonotype showed up just a few times. This chain connects TRBV9 to TRBJ2-2, with D perhaps matching TRBD1 (6 bases). This CDR3 has 14 residues. Trimming removed 4 bases from V and 4 bases from J, with 11 bases in between. Germline V gives CDR1 SGDLS, CDR2 YYNGEE. Here the CDR3 reads CASSLGAGTGELFF. CDR3 DNA sequence: TGTGCCAGCAGCCTGGGGGCCGGCACCGGGGAGCTGTTTTTT.

This chain links TRBV6-5 with TRBJ2-7; D perhaps matches TRBD2 (6 bases). Germline V lookup: CDR1 MNHEY, CDR2 SVGAGI. The CDR3 totals 14 residues. Trimming removed 4 bases at V and 0 bases at J, with 10 bases between. DNA of the CDR3: TGTGCCAGCAGTTCGGGACTCGACTCCTACGAGCAGTACTTC. This translates into CASSSGLDSYEQYF.

The rearrangement joins TRBV20-1 to TRBJ2-7, with D possibly matching TRBD1 (5 bases). The germline V gene encodes CDR1 DFQATT and CDR2 SNEGSKA (reference sequence). CDR3 length equals 14 residues. Trimming removed 6 bases from V and 2 bases from J, with 17 bases in between. CDR3: CSAIDVRVPYEQYF. CDR3 bases: TGCAGTGCCATAGACGTCAGGGTGCCCTACGAGCAGTACTTC.

This sequence joins TRBV6-5 and TRBJ1-2; D possibly corresponds to TRBD1 (6 bases). Germline CDR1 reads MNHEY; CDR2 reads SVGAGI. This CDR3 contains 15 residues. V shed 2 bases and J shed 7 bases, with 17 bases lying between them. CDR3 DNA: TGTGCCAGCAGTTACAGGGGGGGGCTGCGTAGTGGCTACACCTTC. As protein: CASSYRGGLRSGYTF.

This clonotype has only a few counts. The chain joins TRBV20-1 to TRBJ2-3; 7 nucleotides align to TRBD2. The CDR3 covers 15 residues. V shed 2 bases, J shed 0 bases, and the junction held 5 bases outside the gene matches. In germline, CDR1 is DFQATT, CDR2 SNEGSKA (reference sequence). DNA of the CDR3: TGCAGTGCTAGAATTCCGCGGGAGAGCACAGATACGCAGTATTTT. This gives the protein CSARIPRESTDTQYF.

There are many counts of this clonotype. This sequence joins TRBV5-1 and TRBJ2-3; D remains ambiguous. This CDR3 is 14 amino acids long. With 6 bases removed from V and 1 base from J, the gap between germline ends came to 12 bases. Germline CDR1 reads SGHRS; CDR2 reads YFSETQ. Here the CDR3 DNA reads TGCGCCAGCAAATCGGGCCCCGGCACAGATACGCAGTATTTT. Amino acids: CASKSGPGTDTQYF.

This clonotype was observed many times. This chain uses TRBV29-1 with TRBJ2-3; D gene uncertain. CDR3 length equals 14 residues. In germline, CDR1 is SQVTM, CDR2 ANQGSEA. Trimming cost V 3 bases and J 1 base, with 11 bases left between them. The CDR3 sequence is CSVDSVIGTDTQYF. CDR3 coding DNA: TGCAGCGTTGATAGTGTAATCGGCACAGATACGCAGTATTTT.

The rearrangement joins TRBV29-1 to TRBJ2-5; 10 bases line up with TRBD2. J gave up 1 base and V 3 bases, and 5 bases lay outside the gene matches. The CDR3 is made up of 15 amino acids. Germline values: CDR1 SQVTM, CDR2 ANQGSEA. The CDR3 sequence is CSVDWASGGQETQYF. DNA for the CDR3: TGCAGCGTTGACTGGGCTAGCGGGGGCCAAGAGACCCAGTACTTC.

This clonotype has a handful of counts. The CDR3 reads CASSQALDGAYEQYF. CDR3 nucleotide sequence: TGCGCCAGCAGCCAGGCCCTCGACGGTGCCTACGAGCAGTACTTC. This chain links TRBV4-3 with TRBJ2-7; D is unresolved. Trimming shortened V by 3 bases and J by 2 bases, and 14 bases separated the two germline ends. Germline V gene lookup returns CDR1 LGHNA and CDR2 YSLEER. The CDR3 has 15 residues.

The chain recombines TRBV9 with TRBJ1-2, with 9 bases identical to TRBD1. V shed 3 bases, J shed 6 bases, and the junction held 6 bases outside the gene matches. This CDR3 spans 14 amino acids. The germline CDR1 and CDR2 sequences are SGDLS and YYNGEE. In DNA form, the CDR3 reads TGTGCCAGCAGCGCCTTACAGGGGGCGCATGGCTACACCTTC. Translation: CASSALQGAHGYTF.

This clonotype was seen a few times. The V and J genes are TRBV7-3 and TRBJ2-3, with 7 positions matching TRBD2. V lost 5 bases and J lost 4; bases outside the gene matches: 9. In germline, CDR1 is SGHTA, CDR2 FQGTGA. This CDR3 spans 15 amino acids. The CDR3 reads CASSKAGLGADTQYF. DNA of the CDR3: TGTGCCAGCAGCAAAGCGGGATTAGGCGCAGATACGCAGTATTTT.

This clonotype was counted ten times or more. J is TRBJ2-4 and V is TRBV10-3, with D possibly being TRBD1 (6 bases). Trimming cost V 3 bases and J 0 bases, with 15 bases left between them. CDR1 ENHRY and CDR2 SYGVKD come from the germline V gene. The CDR3 contains 17 residues. The CDR3 is CAISDSRGLAAKNIQYF. CDR3 nucleotide sequence: TGTGCCATCAGTGATTCCAGGGGCTTAGCAGCCAAAAACATTCAGTACTTC.

J is TRBJ2-7 and V is TRBV9, with 10 bases that match TRBD2. Germline CDR1 and CDR2: SGDLS and YYNGEE. V shed 3 bases, J shed 3 bases, and the junction held 9 bases outside the gene matches. The CDR3 has 16 amino acids. The CDR3: CASSGGPGLAIYEQYF. In nucleotides, the CDR3 is TGTGCCAGCAGCGGGGGGCCGGGACTAGCGATCTACGAGCAGTACTTC.

This clonotype was seen repeatedly, ten times or more. V is TRBV5-5 and J is TRBJ1-5, with 10 bases fitting TRBD1. V shed 6 bases and J 4 bases; nucleotides not matched to a gene: 7. CDR1 is SGHKS, CDR2 YYEKEE, per germline (reference sequence). The CDR3 covers 15 residues. The DNA for the CDR3 is TGTGCCAGCAACCTAGGACAGGGGGGGAATCAGCCCCAGCATTTT. Its translation: CASNLGQGGNQPQHF.

The table lists this clonotype with a few counts. The V and J genes are TRBV7-9 and TRBJ2-1; 9 positions agree with TRBD1. V dropped 4 bases and J dropped 6; count of bases not matched to a gene: 10. Germline CDR1 SEHNR, CDR2 FQNEAQ (reference sequence). This CDR3 has 16 residues. Here the CDR3 DNA reads TGTGCCAGCAGCTCCCGGAGGACAGGGGAGGGCAATGAGCAGTTCTTC. Its translation: CASSSRRTGEGNEQFF.

This clonotype occurred many times. This chain links TRBV28 with TRBJ1-1, with unresolved D. The CDR3 spans 15 residues. The V and J ends lost 5 bases and 1 base respectively, with 14 bases between them. The V gene's germline CDR1 is MDHEN and CDR2 SYDVKM. This CDR3 reads CASSHPRETNTEAFF. CDR3 sequence (DNA): TGTGCCAGCAGTCACCCGAGGGAGACGAACACTGAAGCTTTCTTT.

This sequence joins TRBV28 and TRBJ2-3; 10 nucleotides line up with TRBD1. There are 16 residues in the CDR3. Germline CDR1 MDHEN, CDR2 SYDVKM. Trimming at V came to 5 bases and at J to 2 bases, leaving 7 bases not matched to a gene. CDR3 sequence: CASSRAGQGNTDTQYF. CDR3 DNA: TGTGCCAGCAGTCGTGCGGGACAGGGGAACACAGATACGCAGTATTTT.

The genes are TRBV12-3 or TRBV12-4 and TRBJ2-1; D gene unclear. V lost 5 bases and J lost 9, with 14 bases in between. The CDR3 consists of 13 residues. CDR3 in DNA: TGTGCCAGCAGTCCCGATTCCAGCGCTGAGCAGTTCTTC. Its protein is CASSPDSSAEQFF.

CDR3 region: CSAKKNGTVNEKLFF. The DNA of the CDR3 is TGCAGTGCTAAAAAGAACGGGACGGTTAATGAAAAACTGTTTTTT. The chain uses TRBV20-1 and TRBJ1-4; D might be TRBD1 (5 bases). V lost 4 bases, J lost 4 bases, and 16 bases lay in between. The CDR3 sequence is 15 residues long. The V gene's germline CDR1 is DFQATT and CDR2 SNEGSKA (reference sequence).

The chain recombines TRBV7-9 with TRBJ1-6; unclear D gene. Between the trimmed V and J ends, which lost 5 bases and 4 bases, there was a span of 6 bases. CDR3 length: 13 amino acids. Germline-derived CDR1 and CDR2 are SEHNR and FQNEAQ (reference sequence). CDR3 in amino acids: CASSAVYNSPLHF. The CDR3 region has the DNA TGTGCCAGCAGCGCCGTATATAATTCACCCCTCCACTTT.

This clonotype was counted at least ten times. The chain has TRBV5-1 and TRBJ1-1; 8 bases agree with TRBD1. This CDR3 spans 17 amino acids. After removal of 0 bases from V and 6 bases from J, the junction contained 13 bases not matched to a gene. In germline, CDR1 is SGHRS, CDR2 YFSETQ. CDR3 in DNA: TGCGCCAGCAGCTTGGCAGGGGGCGATGTCTTTGGTCCTGAAGCTTTCTTT. Encoded protein: CASSLAGGDVFGPEAFF.

This clonotype was observed a few times. This rearrangement joins TRBV2 to TRBJ1-2, with D possibly TRBD1 on 5 matching bases. V was trimmed by 3 bases and J by 4 bases, leaving 9 bases between them. This CDR3 has 13 residues. CDR1 and CDR2 from the germline V gene are SNHLY and FYNNEI. CDR3 DNA: TGTGCCAGCAGTGATCAGGGCGGCTATGGCTACACCTTC. This gives the protein CASSDQGGYGYTF.

This clonotype was seen at least ten times. The chain joins TRBV12-3 or TRBV12-4 to TRBJ2-3; the D gene is possibly TRBD2 (6 bases). V dropped 0 bases and J dropped 6 bases, with 7 bases sitting between them. The CDR3 has 13 amino acids. Written as DNA, the CDR3 is TGTGCCAGCAGTTTAGCCCGGGGGGATACGCAGTATTTT. Amino acid sequence: CASSLARGDTQYF.

This clonotype showed up just a few times. This rearrangement joins TRBV5-8 to TRBJ1-1; 7 bases align to TRBD1. Germline CDR1 is SGHTS and CDR2 is YDEGEE. The CDR3 has 11 residues. Trimming took 2 bases from V and 10 from J; bases not matched to a gene: 2. Here the CDR3 reads CASSFDRVAFF. The CDR3 DNA reads TGTGCCAGCAGCTTCGACAGGGTAGCTTTCTTT. Full variable domain (rest looked up from reference TRBV5-8 and TRBJ1-1): EAGVTQSPTHLIKTRGQQATLRCSPISGHTSVYWYQQALGLGLQFLLWYDEGEERNRGNFPPRFSGRQFPNYSSELNVNALELEDSALYLCASSFDRVAFFGQGTRLTVV.

This clonotype was seen at least ten times. The rearrangement uses TRBV12-3 or TRBV12-4 and TRBJ1-1; 7 positions agree with TRBD1. Losses at the gene ends were 5 bases for V and 8 bases for J; bases not matched to a gene: 5. This CDR3 is built from 12 residues. The CDR3 region is CASSTGVAEAFF. Here the CDR3 DNA reads TGTGCCAGCAGTACAGGGGTGGCGGAAGCTTTCTTT.

Worth noting for this clonotype: At one end the junction does not follow the germline gene, possibly because of a read error. J is TRBJ2-5 and V is TRBV20-1, with TRBD2 identical over 7 bases. The germline V gene has CDR1 DFQATT and CDR2 SNEGSKA (reference sequence). This CDR3 comprises 15 residues. The CDR3: CSHLASGGVGEAQYF. In DNA, the CDR3 is TGCAGTCACCTGGCTTCGGGGGGAGTGGGAGAGGCCCAGTACTTC.